This TCR beta chain was observed in a study of identifying expanded T cells in peripheral blood. Healthy donors had no documented immune events, such as infections, while sampled. Whole-study findings and limits: Approximately two-week clone count variance significantly increased as total template count grew.

Turning to this clone: Its antigen is undetermined.

The CDR3 contains 15 residues. The ends lost 2 bases at V and 5 bases at J; junction bases unmatched: 7. In germline, CDR1 is MNHNS, CDR2 SASEGT. Profiling relied on immunoSEQ multiplex PCR, and the TCRdb table lists in-frame clones only, not all of them. The data contain some 96,000 clones, 88% of them seen just once; the ten biggest clones take up about 5.5%. The receptor was derived from a person between 18 and 75 years old in good health. Sequences were obtained from blood. The rearrangement joins TRBV6-1 to TRBJ2-7, with 9 bases fitting TRBD2. The CDR3 spells CASSEQGGRAHEQYF. The CDR3 DNA sequence: TGTGCCAGCAGTGAACAGGGCGGGAGGGCTCACGAGCAGTACTTC.